Listed below are T cell receptor beta chains from one sample, sequenced in a study of blood T cell repertoires in COVID-19. Only in-frame clones appear in the TCRdb table, and some are missing; sequencing was by immunoSEQ multiplex PCR. The table includes 140,000 to 150,000 clones, about nine tenths detected once. Sequencing input: peripheral blood. The receptors derive from a woman aged 45-65 years with acute or convalescent COVID-19. Both conserved end residues are part of each CDR3. Each record gives: V gene, clone size, D gene, J gene, CDR3 DNA, CDR3 protein. The D gene is left open where the match is weak. Where a row states a size, it is once, few, many or the class of an expanded clone; other rows omit it.

v_gene: TRBV24-1
abundance: .
d_gene: TRBD1
j_gene: TRBJ1-5
CDR3nt: TGTGCCACCAGTGATTCGCTGGGACAGGGCGTAAATCAGCCCCAGCATTTT
CDR3aa: CATSDSLGQGVNQPQHF

v_gene: TRBV10-3
abundance: .
d_gene: .
j_gene: TRBJ2-1
CDR3nt: TGTGCCATCAGTGTAAGGACGATAGACAGTGAGCAGTTCTTC
CDR3aa: CAISVRTIDSEQFF

v_gene: TRBV11-2
abundance: .
d_gene: .
j_gene: TRBJ1-1
CDR3nt: TGTGCCAGCAGCTTATGGCCGCTGAACACTGAAGCTTTCTTT
CDR3aa: CASSLWPLNTEAFF

v_gene: TRBV27
abundance: once
d_gene: .
j_gene: TRBJ2-7
CDR3nt: TGTGCCAGCAGTTTAAGGGGTTCCTACGAGCAGTACTTC
CDR3aa: CASSLRGSYEQYF

v_gene: TRBV3-1/TRBV3-2
abundance: .
d_gene: TRBD1
j_gene: TRBJ2-6
CDR3nt: TGTGCCAGCAGGTCCGGGACAGGGGCCGTCCTGACTTTC
CDR3aa: CASRSGTGAVLTF

v_gene: TRBV3-1/TRBV3-2
abundance: .
d_gene: .
j_gene: TRBJ2-7
CDR3nt: TGTGCCAGCAGCCAACTAGACTACCCACCGGGGGAGCAGTACTTC
CDR3aa: CASSQLDYPPGEQYF

v_gene: TRBV19
abundance: .
d_gene: .
j_gene: TRBJ2-7
CDR3nt: TGTGCCAGTAGCCCACAGGATTCCTACGAGCAGTACTTC
CDR3aa: CASSPQDSYEQYF

v_gene: TRBV19
abundance: once
d_gene: .
j_gene: TRBJ2-2
CDR3nt: TGTGCCAGTAGGGGCGGACTATTGAACACCGGGGAGCTGTTTTTT
CDR3aa: CASRGGLLNTGELFF

v_gene: TRBV6-1
abundance: .
d_gene: TRBD2
j_gene: TRBJ2-3
CDR3nt: TGTGCCAGCAGTGAAATTTTGGGACTAGCGGGGGATTTCACAGATACGCAGTATTTT
CDR3aa: CASSEILGLAGDFTDTQYF

v_gene: TRBV28
abundance: .
d_gene: TRBD1
j_gene: TRBJ1-2
CDR3nt: TGTGCCAGCAGTCTCCAGGGGGCGGTTGGCTACACCTTC
CDR3aa: CASSLQGAVGYTF

v_gene: TRBV7-2
abundance: few
d_gene: .
j_gene: TRBJ2-3
CDR3nt: TGTGCCAGCAGCTTAGACGGGGGTAGCACAGATACGCAGTATTTT
CDR3aa: CASSLDGGSTDTQYF

v_gene: TRBV11-2
abundance: few
d_gene: .
j_gene: TRBJ1-1
CDR3nt: TGTGCCAGCAGCTTAGAGGGGCTGGGAGCTTTCTTT
CDR3aa: CASSLEGLGAFF

v_gene: TRBV25-1
abundance: .
d_gene: TRBD1
j_gene: TRBJ2-1
CDR3nt: TGTGCCACCAGGACAGGGGCCCTCAATGAGCAGTTCTTC
CDR3aa: CATRTGALNEQFF

v_gene: TRBV5-6
abundance: once
d_gene: TRBD2
j_gene: TRBJ2-7
CDR3nt: TGTGTCAGCAGGAAAGCGGGGGCCGCCTACGAGCAGTACTTC
CDR3aa: CVSRKAGAAYEQYF

v_gene: TRBV7-3
abundance: .
d_gene: .
j_gene: TRBJ2-3
CDR3nt: TGTGCCAGCAGCTTGCAGGGGTCAGGGGATACGCAGTATTTT
CDR3aa: CASSLQGSGDTQYF

v_gene: TRBV24-1
abundance: .
d_gene: TRBD1
j_gene: TRBJ1-5
CDR3nt: TGTGCCACCAGTTACAGGGGTACAGAACAGCCCCAGCATTTT
CDR3aa: CATSYRGTEQPQHF

v_gene: TRBV2
abundance: .
d_gene: .
j_gene: TRBJ1-2
CDR3nt: TGTGCCAGCAGTGACGGGAGCGCCTATGGCTACACCTTC
CDR3aa: CASSDGSAYGYTF

v_gene: TRBV5-6
abundance: .
d_gene: TRBD1
j_gene: TRBJ2-7
CDR3nt: TGTGCCAGCAGCTTGGTGGACAGGTCCAACGAGCAGTACTTC
CDR3aa: CASSLVDRSNEQYF

v_gene: TRBV7-2
abundance: .
d_gene: .
j_gene: TRBJ1-3
CDR3nt: TGTGCCAGCAGCTTAGCGGGCGGCGGGAACGGAAACACCATATATTTT
CDR3aa: CASSLAGGGNGNTIYF

v_gene: TRBV19
abundance: .
d_gene: .
j_gene: TRBJ1-1
CDR3nt: TGTGCCAGTAGTATTGAAGGGAGCCAGAACACTGAAGCTTTCTTT
CDR3aa: CASSIEGSQNTEAFF

v_gene: TRBV6-5
abundance: few
d_gene: TRBD1
j_gene: TRBJ1-1
CDR3nt: TGTGCCAGCAGATGGGACAGGGGCTCTGAAGCTTTCTTT
CDR3aa: CASRWDRGSEAFF

v_gene: TRBV7-2
abundance: once
d_gene: TRBD1
j_gene: TRBJ1-2
CDR3nt: TGTGCCAGCAGTCTTTCCAGGGGGATCTATGGCTACACCTTC
CDR3aa: CASSLSRGIYGYTF

v_gene: TRBV10-1
abundance: .
d_gene: .
j_gene: TRBJ2-2
CDR3nt: TGCGCCAGCAGTGAGCGGGGGGCGTCCGGGGAGCTGTTTTTT
CDR3aa: CASSERGASGELFF

v_gene: TRBV2
abundance: once
d_gene: .
j_gene: TRBJ2-1
CDR3nt: TGTGCCAGCAGTGCAATCCTTGCGAGCTCCTACAATGAGCAGTTCTTC
CDR3aa: CASSAILASSYNEQFF

v_gene: TRBV7-2
abundance: .
d_gene: TRBD1
j_gene: TRBJ1-5
CDR3nt: TGTGCCAGCAGCTTTACAGGGGGCGAAGGTCAGCCCCAGCATTTT
CDR3aa: CASSFTGGEGQPQHF

v_gene: TRBV2
abundance: .
d_gene: .
j_gene: TRBJ2-7
CDR3nt: TGTGCCAGCAGAATACAGGGCAGCGAGCAGTACTTC
CDR3aa: CASRIQGSEQYF